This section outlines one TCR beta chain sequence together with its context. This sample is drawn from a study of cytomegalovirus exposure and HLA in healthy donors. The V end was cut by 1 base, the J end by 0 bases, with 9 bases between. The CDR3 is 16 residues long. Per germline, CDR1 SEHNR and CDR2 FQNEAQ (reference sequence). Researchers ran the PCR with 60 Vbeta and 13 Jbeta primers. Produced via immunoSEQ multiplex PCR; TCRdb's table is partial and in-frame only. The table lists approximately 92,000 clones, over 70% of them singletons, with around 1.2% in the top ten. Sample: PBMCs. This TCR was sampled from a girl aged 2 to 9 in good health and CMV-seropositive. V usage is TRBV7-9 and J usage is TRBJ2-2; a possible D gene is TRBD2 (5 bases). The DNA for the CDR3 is TGTGCCAGCAGCTTAGTACAGACTACGAACACCGGGGAGCTGTTTTTT. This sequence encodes CASSLVQTTNTGELFF.